The 8 T cell receptor beta chains listed next were all sequenced from one sample in a study of blood T cell repertoires in COVID-19. TCRdb's table, derived via immunoSEQ multiplex PCR, lists solely in-frame clones and lacks some. This sample carries under 450,000 clones, more than 85% of them seen once, and the ten largest clones take about 0.9%. Material for sequencing was PBMCs or T cells enriched from blood (not recorded which). The source of these receptors is a woman aged 40-49 years who had been exposed to COVID-19.

V usage is TRBV30 and J usage is TRBJ2-5; TRBD1 aligns across 7 bases. The CDR3 sequence is 11 residues long. Germline CDR1 and CDR2: GTSNPN and SVGIG (reference sequence). Trimming cost V 3 bases and J 12 bases; bases outside gene matches: 7. The CDR3 DNA sequence: TGTGCCTGGAGCGAGGGGACAGTGAAGTACTTC. It yields the protein CAWSEGTVKYF.

The rearrangement joins TRBV19 to TRBJ2-7; tentative D call: TRBD2 (5 bases). CDR1 is LNHDA and CDR2 is SQIVND in the germline V gene (reference sequence). CDR3 length: 17 residues. V lost 3 bases and J 0 bases, leaving 18 bases between the germline ends. The CDR3 reads CASSMGSTHPGSYEQYF. CDR3 DNA: TGTGCCAGTAGTATGGGGAGTACACACCCGGGCTCCTACGAGCAGTACTTC. Full variable domain (remainder filled in from reference TRBV19 and TRBJ2-7): DGGITQSPKYLFRKEGQNVTLSCEQNLNHDAMYWYRQDPGQGLRLIYYSQIVNDFQKGDIAEGYSVSREKKESFPLTVTSAQKNPTAFYLCASSMGSTHPGSYEQYFGPGTRLTVT.

The gene calls are TRBV7-9 and TRBJ1-3; 9 positions agree with TRBD1. This CDR3 is built from 17 residues. Germline lookup yields CDR1 SEHNR and CDR2 FQNEAQ (reference sequence). V was pared by 4 bases and J by 2 bases, with 9 bases of the junction left unmatched. The CDR3 DNA sequence: TGTGCCAGCAGCTATAGGGTAGGGACAGGGACTGGAAACACCATATATTTT. Translation gives CASSYRVGTGTGNTIYF.

The chain combines TRBV6-2 or TRBV6-3 with TRBJ1-4; 9 bases line up with TRBD1. The CDR3 spans 16 residues. Germline V gene lookup returns CDR1 MNHEY and CDR2 SVGEGT. Germline trimming cut 4 bases from V and 8 bases from J; bases unmatched to any gene: 11. CDR3 coding DNA: TGTGCCAGCAGTTCAAGAACAGGGGGCGCGAGGGAAAAACTGTTTTTT. Translated: CASSSRTGGAREKLFF.

This sequence joins TRBV24-1 and TRBJ2-1; the match to TRBD1 covers 9 bases. V lost 5 bases, J lost 5 bases, and 12 bases stayed unmatched. CDR3 length equals 17 residues. Looked up from germline, CDR1 is KGHDR and CDR2 is SFDVKD. The CDR3: CATSGISGTGLNNEQFF. The CDR3 bases are TGTGCCACCAGTGGCATTTCCGGGACAGGGCTTAACAATGAGCAGTTCTTC.

CDR3 sequence (DNA): TGTGCCAGCAGACATAGCGGGAGGGGGGAGACCCAGTACTTC. It is translated as CASRHSGRGETQYF. The chain uses TRBV7-6 and TRBJ2-5, with 11 bases identical to TRBD2. The V gene's germline CDR1 is SGHVS and CDR2 FNYEAQ. The CDR3 loop spans 14 amino acids. Losses at the gene ends were 6 bases for V and 5 bases for J; bases not matched to a gene: 5.

The chain couples TRBV18 to TRBJ1-5; 7 bases align to TRBD1. Trimming at V came to 4 bases and at J to 0 bases, leaving 0 bases not matched to a gene. Germline V CDR1 and CDR2: KGHSH, LQKENI. The CDR3 has 14 amino acids. The CDR3: CASSRQGSNQPQHF. The CDR3 DNA reads TGTGCCAGCTCACGACAGGGTAGCAATCAGCCCCAGCATTTT.

The V call is TRBV27, the J call TRBJ1-1; no reliable D call. The CDR3 extends over 14 amino acids. The V gene lost 4 bases and the J gene lost 4 bases, with 13 bases spanning the gap. Germline CDR1 and CDR2: MNHEY and SMNVEV (reference sequence). CDR3 loop: CASSYRTGFTEAFF. The CDR3 coding sequence is TGTGCCAGCAGTTATCGAACGGGGTTCACTGAAGCTTTCTTT.